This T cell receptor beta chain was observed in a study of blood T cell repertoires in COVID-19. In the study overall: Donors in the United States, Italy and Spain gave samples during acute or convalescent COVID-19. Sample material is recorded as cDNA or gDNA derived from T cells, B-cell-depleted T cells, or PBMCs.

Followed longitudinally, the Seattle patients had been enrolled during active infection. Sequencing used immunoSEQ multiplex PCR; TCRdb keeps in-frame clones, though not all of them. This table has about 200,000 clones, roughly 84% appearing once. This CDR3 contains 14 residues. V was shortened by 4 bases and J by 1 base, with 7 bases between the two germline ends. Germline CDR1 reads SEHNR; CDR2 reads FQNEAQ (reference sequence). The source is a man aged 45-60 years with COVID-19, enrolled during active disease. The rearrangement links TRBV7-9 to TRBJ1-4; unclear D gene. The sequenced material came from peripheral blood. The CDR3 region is CASSSTGTNEKLFF. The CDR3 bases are TGTGCCAGCAGCTCAACGGGAACTAATGAAAAACTGTTTTTT.